The 25 T cell receptor beta chains below come from one sample, sequenced in a study of control samples from healthy donors and cancer patients. The assay was immunoSEQ multiplex PCR, and TCRdb's table has in-frame clones only and misses some. The sample consists of some 120,000 clones, around 87% of them appearing once. Sequencing was done on a sample of blood. These receptors came from a man aged 40-49 years in good health.

The chain combines TRBV10-3 with TRBJ1-5, with D tentatively TRBD1 (6 bases). Trimming left V 2 bases short and J 3 bases short, with 14 bases between. This CDR3 spans 16 amino acids. The germline CDR1 and CDR2 sequences are ENHRY and SYGVKD. CDR3 amino acids: CAISEMWQGNNQPQHF. CDR3 bases: TGTGCCATCAGTGAGATGTGGCAGGGGAACAATCAGCCCCAGCATTTT.

The rearrangement joins TRBV19 to TRBJ1-6, with 11 bases fitting TRBD1. Germline CDR1 LNHDA, CDR2 SQIVND (reference sequence). CDR3 length equals 17 residues. With V trimmed by 4 bases and J by 3 bases, 5 bases remained unmatched. CDR3 in DNA: TGTGCCAGTAGTACAACCGGGACAGGGGGCTATAATTCACCCCTCCACTTT. Translation: CASSTTGTGGYNSPLHF. The whole variable domain, remainder taken from reference TRBV19 and TRBJ1-6, is DGGITQSPKYLFRKEGQNVTLSCEQNLNHDAMYWYRQDPGQGLRLIYYSQIVNDFQKGDIAEGYSVSREKKESFPLTVTSAQKNPTAFYLCASSTTGTGGYNSPLHFGNGTRLTVT.

The CDR3 is CASTLARTDTQYF. DNA of the CDR3: TGTGCCAGTACACTAGCCCGCACAGATACGCAGTATTTT. J is TRBJ2-3 and V is TRBV6-5; D is possibly TRBD2 (6 bases). The germline V and J ends were trimmed by 9 bases and 1 base, with 11 bases remaining between them. The CDR3 length is 13 residues. Germline CDR1 and CDR2: MNHEY and SVGAGI.

This clone showed up just a few times. This sequence joins TRBV7-8 and TRBJ1-1; TRBD1 matches 8 bases. Germline V gene data show CDR1 as SGHVS and CDR2 as FQNEAQ. The junction had 9 bases not matched to a gene; V was cut back by 2 bases and J by 7 bases. The length of the CDR3 is 15 residues. The CDR3 DNA follows: TGTGCCAGCAGCTTAAACCCAGGGGGCGTCGGTGAAGCTTTCTTT. Residues: CASSLNPGGVGEAFF.

The chain carries TRBV6-6 and TRBJ1-5; D not certain. CDR1 and CDR2 from the germline V gene are MNHNY and SVGAGI (reference sequence). The CDR3 is made up of 15 amino acids. V lost 1 base to trimming and J lost 6 bases, with 13 bases between them. This chain's CDR3 is CASSYLSGLGQPQHF. The CDR3 DNA follows: TGTGCCAGCAGTTACTTGTCCGGGTTGGGTCAGCCCCAGCATTTT.

This chain links TRBV6-5 with TRBJ2-2; D gene ambiguous. The CDR3 loop spans 13 amino acids. Germline CDR1 and CDR2: MNHEY and SVGAGI. The V end was cut by 10 bases, the J end by 0 bases, with 9 bases between. The DNA of the CDR3 is TGTGCCACCCCACGGACGAACACCGGGGAGCTGTTTTTT. Amino acids: CATPRTNTGELFF.

In the case of this clone: At the DNA level, this CDR3 is encoded by other sequences in the same sample as well. The V and J genes are TRBV15 and TRBJ2-5; the D gene is possibly TRBD2 (7 bases). Germline V gene lookup returns CDR1 LNHNV and CDR2 YYDKDF (reference sequence). The CDR3 covers 15 residues. V lost 0 bases to trimming and J lost 1 base, with 9 bases between them. DNA for the CDR3: TGTGCCACCAGCAGAGATAGGGGGGGCCAAGAGACCCAGTACTTC. Translation: CATSRDRGGQETQYF.

The chain joins TRBV12-3 or TRBV12-4 to TRBJ1-2; D ambiguous. This CDR3 region has 12 residues. The V gene lost 8 bases and the J gene lost 7 bases, with 14 bases spanning the gap. The CDR3 DNA reads as TGTGCCAGCCGCTATACCCGGGCTGGCTACACCTTC. Protein sequence: CASRYTRAGYTF.

The rearrangement links TRBV6-5 to TRBJ1-4; 7 nucleotides align to TRBD1. V lost 2 bases, J lost 0 bases, and 0 bases stayed unmatched. Germline V gene lookup returns CDR1 MNHEY and CDR2 SVGAGI. This CDR3 is built from 15 residues. Here the CDR3 DNA reads TGTGCCAGCAGTTACGGGACAGCAACTAATGAAAAACTGTTTTTT. Residues: CASSYGTATNEKLFF.

The chain links TRBV5-5 to TRBJ1-6; 11 nucleotides match TRBD1. The V gene end was trimmed by 2 bases and the J gene end by 9 bases; junction bases not matched to a gene: 16. The germline gives CDR1 SGHKS, CDR2 YYEKEE (reference sequence). This CDR3 contains 19 residues. CDR3 protein: CASSFYIITGTGGRSPLHF. As DNA, the CDR3 is TGTGCCAGCAGCTTCTATATCATAACCGGGACAGGGGGTCGTTCACCCCTCCACTTT.

The chain uses TRBV19 and TRBJ2-1; 11 nucleotides agree with TRBD1. This CDR3 has 14 residues. Germline V gene lookup returns CDR1 LNHDA and CDR2 SQIVND (reference sequence). V lost 3 bases and J lost 7; bases outside the gene matches: 2. The CDR3 here is CASSMDRGLNEQFF. DNA for the CDR3: TGTGCCAGTAGTATGGACAGGGGGCTTAATGAGCAGTTCTTC.

The rearrangement joins TRBV12-3 or TRBV12-4 to TRBJ1-6, with D uncertain. This CDR3 has 12 amino acids. V was shortened by 2 bases and J by 8 bases, with 4 bases between the two germline ends. CDR3 nucleotides: TGTGCCAGCAGTTTATTGGATTCACCCCTCCACTTT. Translation gives CASSLLDSPLHF.

This clone was detected ten times or more. The identical CDR3 is also encoded by other nucleotide sequences in the sample. This rearrangement joins TRBV24-1 to TRBJ2-1; D might be TRBD2 (6 bases). Germline V lookup: CDR1 KGHDR, CDR2 SFDVKD. The CDR3 has 15 residues. Deletions cut 4 bases from V and 2 bases from J, with 11 bases between. The DNA for the CDR3 is TGTGCCACCAGTGAGCTCGGGGGACCCTACAATGAGCAGTTCTTC. It yields the protein CATSELGGPYNEQFF.

The chain couples TRBV2 to TRBJ2-6, with D perhaps TRBD2 (6 bases). V was clipped by 6 bases and J by 2 bases, with 11 bases between them. The CDR3 runs to 15 residues. Germline values: CDR1 SNHLY, CDR2 FYNNEI. The CDR3 nucleotides read TGTGCCAGCAGAGGGCCGGGGGCTGGGGCCAACGTCCTGACTTTC. Protein sequence: CASRGPGAGANVLTF. Full variable domain (missing parts from reference TRBV2 and TRBJ2-6): EPEVTQTPSHQVTQMGQEVILRCVPISNHLYFYWYRQILGQKVEFLVSFYNNEISEKSEIFDDQFSVERPDGSNFTLKIRSTKLEDSAMYFCASRGPGAGANVLTFGAGSRLTVL.

The genes are TRBV5-6 and TRBJ2-3; D remains unclear. Germline values: CDR1 SGHDT, CDR2 YYEEEE. There are 14 residues in the CDR3. The V and J ends lost 2 bases and 0 bases respectively, with 7 bases between them. The CDR3 spells CASSFLPSTDTQYF. The CDR3 DNA sequence: TGTGCCAGCAGCTTTTTACCGAGCACAGATACGCAGTATTTT.

The chain joins TRBV15 to TRBJ2-7; D unclear. The CDR3 runs to 14 residues. Germline V gives CDR1 LNHNV, CDR2 YYDKDF (reference sequence). Trimming cost V 3 bases and J 5 bases, with 14 bases left between them. For the CDR3, the DNA is TGTGCCACCAGCAGCAACAGTGTAGGGAACGAGCAGTACTTC. Translating it yields CATSSNSVGNEQYF.

This chain connects TRBV11-2 to TRBJ1-2; D remains unclear. Germline V CDR1 and CDR2: SGHAT, FQNNGV. Trimming pared 6 bases from V and 9 bases from J, leaving 17 bases between. This CDR3 has 13 amino acids. The CDR3 DNA is TGTGCCAGCAGTACTACCACGAGGACTCGCTACACCTTC. Its protein is CASSTTTRTRYTF.

The chain employs TRBV19 and TRBJ2-3; TRBD1 matches at 9 bases. The CDR3 spans 18 residues. Germline assignment: CDR1 LNHDA and CDR2 SQIVND (reference sequence). The junction had 13 bases not matched to a gene; V was cut back by 3 bases and J by 3 bases. CDR3 in amino acids: CASSIRDSRDRVTDTQYF. CDR3 in DNA: TGTGCCAGTAGTATTCGTGATAGCCGGGACAGGGTGACAGATACGCAGTATTTT.

This chain joins TRBV11-3 and TRBJ1-1; D is perhaps TRBD1 (6 bases). CDR3 length equals 15 residues. V gave up 4 bases and J gave up 4 bases, with 16 bases separating them. Germline V gene data show CDR1 as SGHNT and CDR2 as YENEEA. The CDR3 sequence is CASSSNPGVGTEAFF. CDR3 DNA: TGTGCCAGCAGCTCCAATCCAGGGGTAGGCACTGAAGCTTTCTTT.

The J gene is TRBJ1-1, the V gene TRBV5-5; D gene uncertain. Trimming removed 3 bases from V and 5 bases from J, with 8 bases in between. Germline CDR1 SGHKS, CDR2 YYEKEE (reference sequence). CDR3 size: 12 residues. CDR3 bases: TGTGCCAGCAGCTCCTTTGGAACTGAAGCTTTCTTT. Translating it yields CASSSFGTEAFF.

J is TRBJ2-2 and V is TRBV7-2, with TRBD2 matching 13 bases. Germline V gene data show CDR1 as SGHTA and CDR2 as FQGNSA. V trimming: 8 bases; J trimming: 8 bases; junction bases outside the gene matches: 8. The CDR3 has 15 amino acids. For the CDR3, the DNA is TGTGCCAGCGCAGGACTAGCGGGGGTTAGTGGGGAGCTGTTTTTT. Translated, it gives CASAGLAGVSGELFF. Full variable domain (rest looked up from reference TRBV7-2 and TRBJ2-2): GAGVSQSPSNKVTEKGKDVELRCDPISGHTALYWYRQSLGQGLEFLIYFQGNSAPDKSGLPSDRFSAERTGGSVSTLTIQRTQQEDSAVYLCASAGLAGVSGELFFGEGSRLTVL.

V is TRBV11-3 and J is TRBJ1-3, with D perhaps matching TRBD1 (6 bases). The ends were cut back, 5 bases at V and 0 bases at J, with 11 bases in the middle. CDR3 length: 15 residues. Germline-derived CDR1 and CDR2 are SGHNT and YENEEA. The CDR3 DNA sequence: TGTGCCAGCAGCCCACAGGGCCACTCTGGAAACACCATATATTTT. This sequence encodes CASSPQGHSGNTIYF.

The rearrangement links TRBV7-9 to TRBJ1-1; D gene uncertain. Per germline, CDR1 SEHNR and CDR2 FQNEAQ (reference sequence). V dropped 5 bases and J dropped 4 bases, with 8 bases sitting between them. This CDR3 is built from 12 residues. The CDR3 sequence is CASSLLPTEAFF. In nucleotides, the CDR3 is TGTGCCAGCAGCCTTCTCCCCACTGAAGCTTTCTTT.

The rearrangement joins TRBV7-6 to TRBJ1-1; no clear D gene. The CDR3 spans 14 residues. V lost 1 base, J lost 5 bases, and 11 bases lay in between. From germline, CDR1 is SGHVS and CDR2 FNYEAQ. CDR3 sequence: CASSLVDGYTEAFF. CDR3 DNA: TGTGCCAGCAGCTTAGTGGACGGGTATACTGAAGCTTTCTTT.

This chain connects TRBV27 to TRBJ2-7; D unresolved. Per germline, CDR1 MNHEY and CDR2 SMNVEV (reference sequence). V was clipped by 5 bases and J by 1 base, with 12 bases between them. This CDR3 region has 14 residues. The DNA for the CDR3 is TGTGCCAGCAGTACCTCAGACGGGTCCTACGAGCAGTACTTC. Protein sequence: CASSTSDGSYEQYF.